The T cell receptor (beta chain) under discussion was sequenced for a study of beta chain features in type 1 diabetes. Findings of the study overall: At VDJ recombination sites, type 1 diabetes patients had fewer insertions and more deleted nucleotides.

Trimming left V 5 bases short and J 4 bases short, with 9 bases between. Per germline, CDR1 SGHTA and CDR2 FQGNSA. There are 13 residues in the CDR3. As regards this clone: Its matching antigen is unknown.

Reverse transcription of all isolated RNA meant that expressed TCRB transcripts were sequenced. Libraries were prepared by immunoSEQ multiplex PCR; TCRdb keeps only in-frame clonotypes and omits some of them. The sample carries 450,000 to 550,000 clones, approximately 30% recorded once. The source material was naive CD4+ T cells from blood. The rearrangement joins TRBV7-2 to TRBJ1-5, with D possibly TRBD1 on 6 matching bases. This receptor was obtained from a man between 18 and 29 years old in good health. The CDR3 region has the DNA TGTGCCAGCAGCCCCGACAGGAATCAGCCCCAGCATTTT. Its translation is CASSPDRNQPQHF.